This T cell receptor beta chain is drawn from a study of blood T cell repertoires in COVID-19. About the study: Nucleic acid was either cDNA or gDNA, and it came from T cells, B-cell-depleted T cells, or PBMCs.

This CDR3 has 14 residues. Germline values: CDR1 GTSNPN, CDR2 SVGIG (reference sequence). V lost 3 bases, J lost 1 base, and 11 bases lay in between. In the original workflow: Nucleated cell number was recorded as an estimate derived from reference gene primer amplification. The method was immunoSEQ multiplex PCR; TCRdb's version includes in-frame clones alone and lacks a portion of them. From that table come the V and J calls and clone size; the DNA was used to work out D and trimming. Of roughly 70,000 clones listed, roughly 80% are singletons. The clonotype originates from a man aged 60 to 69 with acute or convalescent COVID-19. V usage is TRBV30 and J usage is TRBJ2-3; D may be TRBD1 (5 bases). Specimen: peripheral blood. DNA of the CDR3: TGTGCCTGGAGCCGGAAGGGGCGCACAGATACGCAGTATTTT. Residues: CAWSRKGRTDTQYF.